In its sample, the clone carrying this T cell receptor beta chain was seen once. The V and J ends lost 2 bases and 1 base respectively, with 14 bases between them. The V gene's germline CDR1 is SGHDT and CDR2 YYEEEE. This CDR3 has 16 amino acids. This sample is drawn from a study of pediatric ulcerative colitis. Profiled with immunoSEQ multiplex PCR; TCRdb holds only in-frame clones, not every one. This table holds 60,000 to 75,000 clones, over 65% found once. The source material was blood. The genes are TRBV5-6 and TRBJ2-3; D gene ambiguous. The clonotype comes from a boy younger than 18 with moderate ulcerative colitis. Written as DNA, the CDR3 is TGTGCCAGCAGCTTTAGGTCCCGAAGGGGCACAGATACGCAGTATTTT. It yields the protein CASSFRSRRGTDTQYF.